This is a list of T cell receptor beta chains from one sample in a study of CD8 T cells in ankylosing spondylitis. Each CDR3 protein gets one entry after TCRdb re-called the 5' RACE reads with MiXCR. The table records about 750,000 distinct CDR3 sequences, roughly 19% of them present only once. The material sequenced was blood, either unsorted or a sorted T cell fraction (not recorded which). All receptors derive from a male donor with ankylosing spondylitis. Each CDR3 is given with its conserved first and last residue. D genes are given only for firm matches. Not every row has a clone size; where given, it reads once, few, many or a size class.

v_call: TRBV2
cdr3_length: 12
d_call: .
j_call: TRBJ2-7
clone_size: .
cdr3_aa: CASGGINYEQYF
cdr3_nt: TGTGCCAGCGGGGGGATAAACTACGAGCAGTACTTC

v_call: TRBV2
cdr3_length: 15
d_call: TRBD2
j_call: TRBJ2-7
clone_size: .
cdr3_aa: CASSEETSVAYEQYF
cdr3_nt: TGTGCCAGCAGTGAAGAAACTAGCGTAGCCTACGAGCAGTACTTC

v_call: TRBV28
cdr3_length: 14
d_call: TRBD1
j_call: TRBJ2-7
clone_size: few
cdr3_aa: CASRTGAPWNEQYF
cdr3_nt: TGTGCCAGCAGAACAGGGGCGCCCTGGAACGAGCAGTACTTC

v_call: TRBV11-2
cdr3_length: 19
d_call: .
j_call: TRBJ2-5
clone_size: few
cdr3_aa: CASSSTTSRQGGNEETQYF
cdr3_nt: TGTGCCAGCAGCTCGACTACGTCCCGGCAGGGTGGGAACGAGGAGACCCAGTACTTC

v_call: TRBV20-1
cdr3_length: 16
d_call: TRBD1
j_call: TRBJ2-3
clone_size: .
cdr3_aa: CSARDMGQGFTDTQYF
cdr3_nt: TGCAGTGCTAGAGATATGGGACAGGGTTTCACAGATACGCAGTATTTT

v_call: TRBV12-3/TRBV12-4
cdr3_length: 14
d_call: .
j_call: TRBJ2-3
clone_size: .
cdr3_aa: CASSPVIHTDTQYF
cdr3_nt: TGTGCCAGCAGCCCGGTCATCCACACAGATACGCAGTATTTT

v_call: TRBV3-1
cdr3_length: 14
d_call: TRBD1
j_call: TRBJ2-1
clone_size: few
cdr3_aa: CASSLGQGSHEQFF
cdr3_nt: TGTGCCAGCAGCCTAGGACAGGGATCCCATGAGCAGTTCTTC

v_call: TRBV9
cdr3_length: 16
d_call: .
j_call: TRBJ1-3
clone_size: few
cdr3_aa: CASSVVGSRSGNTIYF
cdr3_nt: TGTGCCAGCAGCGTAGTGGGGTCCCGCTCTGGAAACACCATATATTTT

v_call: TRBV11-2
cdr3_length: 15
d_call: TRBD2
j_call: TRBJ2-5
clone_size: few
cdr3_aa: CASSAGLAGAGTQYF
cdr3_nt: TGTGCCAGCAGCGCGGGACTAGCGGGAGCGGGGACCCAGTACTTC

v_call: TRBV9
cdr3_length: 14
d_call: .
j_call: TRBJ2-7
clone_size: .
cdr3_aa: CASSVGLRGYEQYF
cdr3_nt: TGTGCCAGCAGCGTAGGCCTCAGGGGCTACGAGCAGTACTTC

v_call: TRBV12-3/TRBV12-4
cdr3_length: 13
d_call: TRBD1
j_call: TRBJ2-4
clone_size: .
cdr3_aa: CASSHGTENIQYF
cdr3_nt: TGTGCCAGCAGCCACGGGACAGAAAACATTCAGTACTTC

v_call: TRBV7-2
cdr3_length: 16
d_call: .
j_call: TRBJ1-6
clone_size: .
cdr3_aa: CASSLTTSSYNSPLHF
cdr3_nt: TGTGCCAGCAGCCTGACAACCAGCTCCTATAATTCACCCCTCCACTTT

v_call: TRBV4-2
cdr3_length: 15
d_call: .
j_call: TRBJ2-7
clone_size: .
cdr3_aa: CASSQDLVSTYEQYF
cdr3_nt: TGTGCCAGCAGCCAAGATTTGGTGAGCACCTACGAGCAGTACTTC

v_call: TRBV7-3
cdr3_length: 22
d_call: TRBD1
j_call: TRBJ1-5
clone_size: .
cdr3_aa: CASSEIDPRTGPSSPLNQPQHF
cdr3_nt: TGTGCCAGCAGTGAGATAGACCCCCGGACAGGGCCATCCTCCCCTCTCAATCAGCCCCAGCATTTT

v_call: TRBV5-6
cdr3_length: 15
d_call: TRBD2
j_call: TRBJ2-3
clone_size: few
cdr3_aa: CASTPTAGVGDTQYF
cdr3_nt: TGTGCCAGCACACCAACAGCGGGGGTGGGAGATACGCAGTATTTT

v_call: TRBV28
cdr3_length: 14
d_call: TRBD2
j_call: TRBJ2-5
clone_size: .
cdr3_aa: CASSSGLSKETQYF
cdr3_nt: TGTGCCAGCAGTTCGGGACTATCCAAAGAGACCCAGTACTTC

v_call: TRBV6-5
cdr3_length: 17
d_call: TRBD2
j_call: TRBJ2-1
clone_size: few
cdr3_aa: CASSYQRAGLASNKQFF
cdr3_nt: TGTGCCAGCAGTTACCAACGTGCCGGACTAGCGAGTAATAAGCAGTTCTTC

v_call: TRBV18
cdr3_length: 14
d_call: .
j_call: TRBJ2-7
clone_size: .
cdr3_aa: CASSPTSFSYEQYF
cdr3_nt: TGTGCCAGCTCACCTACAAGCTTTTCCTACGAGCAGTACTTC

v_call: TRBV20-1
cdr3_length: 15
d_call: TRBD2
j_call: TRBJ2-2
clone_size: .
cdr3_aa: CSVAPLAGYTGELFF
cdr3_nt: TGCAGTGTCGCGCCCCTAGCGGGGTACACCGGGGAGCTGTTTTTT

v_call: TRBV2
cdr3_length: 11
d_call: .
j_call: TRBJ2-1
clone_size: .
cdr3_aa: CGSGRYNEQFF
cdr3_nt: TGTGGAAGTGGGCGGTACAATGAGCAGTTCTTC

v_call: TRBV4-3
cdr3_length: 13
d_call: .
j_call: TRBJ2-5
clone_size: many
cdr3_aa: CASSIGGAETQYF
cdr3_nt: TGCGCCAGCAGTATAGGAGGGGCAGAGACCCAGTACTTC

v_call: TRBV12-3/TRBV12-4
cdr3_length: 16
d_call: TRBD2
j_call: TRBJ2-2
clone_size: many
cdr3_aa: CASSFGGRGNTGELFF
cdr3_nt: TGTGCCAGCAGTTTCGGTGGGAGGGGGAACACCGGGGAGCTGTTTTTT

v_call: TRBV15
cdr3_length: 14
d_call: .
j_call: TRBJ2-2
clone_size: many
cdr3_aa: CATEGRWNTGELFF
cdr3_nt: TGTGCCACCGAGGGGCGTTGGAACACCGGGGAGCTGTTTTTT

v_call: TRBV2
cdr3_length: 13
d_call: .
j_call: TRBJ2-3
clone_size: .
cdr3_aa: CASSASASYTQYF
cdr3_nt: TGTGCCAGCAGTGCCTCTGCTAGCTATACGCAGTATTTT

v_call: TRBV14
cdr3_length: 17
d_call: .
j_call: TRBJ2-1
clone_size: .
cdr3_aa: CASSQSGANLIDNEQFF
cdr3_nt: TGTGCCAGCAGCCAATCGGGCGCGAATTTGATAGACAATGAGCAGTTCTTC

v_call: TRBV28
cdr3_length: 16
d_call: TRBD1
j_call: TRBJ2-5
clone_size: .
cdr3_aa: CASSSPGTGVRETQYF
cdr3_nt: TGTGCCAGCAGTTCTCCGGGGACAGGGGTACGGGAGACCCAGTACTTC

v_call: TRBV4-2
cdr3_length: 13
d_call: .
j_call: TRBJ1-1
clone_size: .
cdr3_aa: CASSQDRGLGAFF
cdr3_nt: TGTGCCAGCAGCCAAGATCGGGGGTTGGGAGCTTTCTTT

v_call: TRBV13
cdr3_length: 16
d_call: TRBD2
j_call: TRBJ2-5
clone_size: few
cdr3_aa: CASSFLKRGQGETQYF
cdr3_nt: TGTGCCAGCAGCTTCCTAAAGCGGGGGCAGGGGGAGACCCAGTACTTC

v_call: TRBV29-1
cdr3_length: 14
d_call: TRBD2
j_call: TRBJ2-1
clone_size: .
cdr3_aa: CSVASGRPYNEQFF
cdr3_nt: TGCAGCGTGGCTAGCGGGAGGCCCTACAATGAGCAGTTCTTC

v_call: TRBV5-4
cdr3_length: 12
d_call: .
j_call: TRBJ2-1
clone_size: .
cdr3_aa: CASSALGEEQFF
cdr3_nt: TGTGCCAGCAGCGCCCTGGGGGAAGAGCAGTTCTTC

v_call: TRBV11-2
cdr3_length: 16
d_call: .
j_call: TRBJ2-7
clone_size: many
cdr3_aa: CASSQISRRRWYEQYF
cdr3_nt: TGTGCCAGCAGCCAAATCTCCAGGCGCCGCTGGTACGAGCAGTACTTC

v_call: TRBV5-5
cdr3_length: 13
d_call: .
j_call: TRBJ2-1
clone_size: .
cdr3_aa: CAISPAPEEAEFF
cdr3_nt: TGTGCCATCAGCCCTGCGCCCGAGGAAGCGGAGTTCTTC

v_call: TRBV12-3/TRBV12-4
cdr3_length: 16
d_call: TRBD2
j_call: TRBJ2-3
clone_size: many
cdr3_aa: CASSPLAGGSTDTQYF
cdr3_nt: TGTGCCAGCAGTCCCCTAGCGGGGGGAAGCACAGATACGCAGTATTTT

v_call: TRBV20-1
cdr3_length: 14
d_call: .
j_call: TRBJ2-5
clone_size: few
cdr3_aa: CSARDLLAQETQYF
cdr3_nt: TGCAGTGCTAGAGATCTGTTGGCCCAAGAGACCCAGTACTTC

v_call: TRBV3-1
cdr3_length: 16
d_call: .
j_call: TRBJ2-7
clone_size: .
cdr3_aa: CASSQASVGDSYEQYF
cdr3_nt: TGTGCCAGCAGCCAGGCCTCGGTTGGTGACTCCTACGAGCAGTACTTC

v_call: TRBV28
cdr3_length: 16
d_call: .
j_call: TRBJ2-2
clone_size: few
cdr3_aa: CASSLTSPGATGELFF
cdr3_nt: TGTGCCAGCAGTCTAACCTCTCCGGGGGCCACCGGGGAGCTGTTTTTT

v_call: TRBV28
cdr3_length: 16
d_call: .
j_call: TRBJ1-5
clone_size: few
cdr3_aa: CASSLGEDYSNQPQHF
cdr3_nt: TGTGCCAGCAGTTTAGGGGAAGACTATAGCAATCAGCCCCAGCATTTT

v_call: TRBV29-1
cdr3_length: 12
d_call: .
j_call: TRBJ2-5
clone_size: .
cdr3_aa: CSVDDRGETQYF
cdr3_nt: TGCAGCGTTGATGACAGAGGAGAGACCCAGTACTTC

v_call: TRBV12-3/TRBV12-4
cdr3_length: 13
d_call: .
j_call: TRBJ1-1
clone_size: .
cdr3_aa: CASRDRDYTEAFF
cdr3_nt: TGTGCCAGCAGGGACCGTGATTACACTGAAGCTTTCTTT

v_call: TRBV25-1
cdr3_length: 14
d_call: TRBD1
j_call: TRBJ1-3
clone_size: few
cdr3_aa: CASSEGAPGNTIYF
cdr3_nt: TGTGCCAGCTCCGAGGGGGCCCCTGGAAACACCATATATTTT

v_call: TRBV25-1
cdr3_length: 17
d_call: .
j_call: TRBJ1-1
clone_size: few
cdr3_aa: CASSAPPFEGKGTEAFF
cdr3_nt: TGTGCCAGCAGTGCGCCTCCCTTCGAGGGGAAAGGCACTGAAGCTTTCTTT

v_call: TRBV6-1
cdr3_length: 15
d_call: TRBD1
j_call: TRBJ1-3
clone_size: few
cdr3_aa: CASRTPGGAGNTIYF
cdr3_nt: TGTGCCAGCAGGACCCCAGGGGGGGCTGGAAACACCATATATTTT

v_call: TRBV3-1
cdr3_length: 15
d_call: TRBD1
j_call: TRBJ1-2
clone_size: once
cdr3_aa: CASSQAEGQGNGYTF
cdr3_nt: TGTGCCAGCAGCCAAGCTGAGGGACAGGGAAATGGCTACACCTTC

v_call: TRBV10-3
cdr3_length: 14
d_call: .
j_call: TRBJ2-3
clone_size: .
cdr3_aa: CAISETDSTDTQYF
cdr3_nt: TGTGCCATCAGTGAAACCGACAGCACAGATACGCAGTATTTT

v_call: TRBV12-3/TRBV12-4
cdr3_length: 13
d_call: .
j_call: TRBJ1-3
clone_size: many
cdr3_aa: CASSVSSGNTIYF
cdr3_nt: TGTGCCAGCAGTGTAAGCTCTGGAAACACCATATATTTT

v_call: TRBV6-4
cdr3_length: 16
d_call: TRBD1
j_call: TRBJ1-2
clone_size: .
cdr3_aa: CASSDTVGQGIGGYTF
cdr3_nt: TGTGCCAGCAGTGACACCGTGGGACAGGGGATTGGTGGCTACACCTTC

v_call: TRBV7-2
cdr3_length: 15
d_call: TRBD2
j_call: TRBJ2-1
clone_size: .
cdr3_aa: CASSLTGRFDNEQFF
cdr3_nt: TGTGCCAGCAGCTTAACCGGGAGGTTTGACAATGAGCAGTTCTTC

v_call: TRBV10-3
cdr3_length: 13
d_call: .
j_call: TRBJ2-7
clone_size: few
cdr3_aa: CAISGDTSYEQYF
cdr3_nt: TGTGCCATCAGTGGGGACACCTCCTACGAGCAGTACTTC

v_call: TRBV6-1
cdr3_length: 17
d_call: TRBD2
j_call: TRBJ2-3
clone_size: .
cdr3_aa: CASSGLAGASSTDTQYF
cdr3_nt: TGTGCCAGCAGTGGCTTAGCGGGGGCCTCCTCCACAGATACGCAGTATTTT

v_call: TRBV7-9
cdr3_length: 16
d_call: TRBD1
j_call: TRBJ1-4
clone_size: .
cdr3_aa: CASSLPWTGWGEKLFF
cdr3_nt: TGTGCCAGCAGCTTACCATGGACAGGTTGGGGTGAAAAACTGTTTTTT

v_call: TRBV4-1
cdr3_length: 16
d_call: TRBD1
j_call: TRBJ2-5
clone_size: few
cdr3_aa: CASSQEVVAGGETQYF
cdr3_nt: TGCGCCAGCAGCCAAGAGGTAGTAGCAGGGGGTGAGACCCAGTACTTC

v_call: TRBV12-3/TRBV12-4
cdr3_length: 14
d_call: .
j_call: TRBJ2-5
clone_size: few
cdr3_aa: CASSLELTQASQYF
cdr3_nt: TGTGCCAGCAGTTTAGAGCTGACCCAGGCTTCCCAGTACTTC

v_call: TRBV20-1
cdr3_length: 15
d_call: TRBD1
j_call: TRBJ1-3
clone_size: .
cdr3_aa: CSARATGGSGNTIYF
cdr3_nt: TGCAGTGCTAGAGCGACAGGGGGGTCGGGAAACACCATATATTTT

v_call: TRBV5-1
cdr3_length: 15
d_call: TRBD2
j_call: TRBJ2-1
clone_size: .
cdr3_aa: CASSWTSGSQNEQFF
cdr3_nt: TGCGCCAGCAGCTGGACTAGCGGGAGTCAGAATGAGCAGTTCTTC

v_call: TRBV6-5
cdr3_length: 12
d_call: .
j_call: TRBJ2-7
clone_size: many
cdr3_aa: CASEGGLYEQYF
cdr3_nt: TGTGCCAGCGAGGGGGGGCTGTACGAGCAGTACTTC

v_call: TRBV19
cdr3_length: 14
d_call: TRBD1
j_call: TRBJ2-7
clone_size: .
cdr3_aa: CASSMGDSPYEQYF
cdr3_nt: TGTGCCAGTAGTATGGGGGACAGTCCCTACGAGCAGTACTTC

v_call: TRBV20-1
cdr3_length: 14
d_call: .
j_call: TRBJ2-3
clone_size: .
cdr3_aa: CSAQRRRSLDTQYF
cdr3_nt: TGCAGTGCCCAACGGCGTAGGTCACTAGATACGCAGTATTTT

v_call: TRBV12-3/TRBV12-4
cdr3_length: 14
d_call: .
j_call: TRBJ2-3
clone_size: few
cdr3_aa: CASSILLGTDTQYF
cdr3_nt: TGTGCCAGCAGTATCCTCTTGGGCACAGATACGCAGTATTTT

v_call: TRBV25-1
cdr3_length: 14
d_call: .
j_call: TRBJ1-3
clone_size: few
cdr3_aa: CASSDRASGNTIYF
cdr3_nt: TGTGCCAGCAGTGACAGAGCCTCTGGAAACACCATATATTTT

v_call: TRBV20-1
cdr3_length: 14
d_call: .
j_call: TRBJ1-1
clone_size: few
cdr3_aa: CSARVRDMNTEAFF
cdr3_nt: TGCAGTGCTAGGGTACGGGACATGAACACTGAAGCTTTCTTT